This TCR beta chain came from a study of blood T cell repertoires in COVID-19. Across the whole study: From the United States, Italy and Spain came samples of acute and convalescent COVID-19. T cells, B-cell-depleted T cells, or PBMCs provided the cDNA or gDNA that served as material.

This CDR3 is built from 18 residues. The V segment lost 5 bases and the J segment 11 bases; nucleotides outside the gene matches: 18. Germline V CDR1 and CDR2: SGHTA, FQGNSA. Authors' analysis steps: Estimation of nucleated cell counts relied on the amplification of reference gene primers. Produced via immunoSEQ multiplex PCR; TCRdb's table is partial and in-frame only. V and J calls and clone size are copied from that table; D and trimming were computed from the DNA. The table records 300,000 to 450,000 clones, about 85% of them present only once. The sequence was obtained from a woman between 18 and 29 years old with acute or convalescent COVID-19. The chain uses TRBV7-2 and TRBJ1-4, with 12 bases lining up with TRBD1. The sequencing sample was made of peripheral blood. The CDR3 sequence is CASSNPRLVGTGGVKLFF. CDR3 sequence (DNA): TGTGCCAGCAGCAACCCGCGTTTGGTAGGGACAGGGGGCGTGAAACTGTTTTTT. The complete variable domain, with remaining parts taken from reference TRBV7-2 and TRBJ1-4, reads GAGVSQSPSNKVTEKGKDVELRCDPISGHTALYWYRQSLGQGLEFLIYFQGNSAPDKSGLPSDRFSAERTGGSVSTLTIQRTQQEDSAVYLCASSNPRLVGTGGVKLFFGSGTQLSVL.